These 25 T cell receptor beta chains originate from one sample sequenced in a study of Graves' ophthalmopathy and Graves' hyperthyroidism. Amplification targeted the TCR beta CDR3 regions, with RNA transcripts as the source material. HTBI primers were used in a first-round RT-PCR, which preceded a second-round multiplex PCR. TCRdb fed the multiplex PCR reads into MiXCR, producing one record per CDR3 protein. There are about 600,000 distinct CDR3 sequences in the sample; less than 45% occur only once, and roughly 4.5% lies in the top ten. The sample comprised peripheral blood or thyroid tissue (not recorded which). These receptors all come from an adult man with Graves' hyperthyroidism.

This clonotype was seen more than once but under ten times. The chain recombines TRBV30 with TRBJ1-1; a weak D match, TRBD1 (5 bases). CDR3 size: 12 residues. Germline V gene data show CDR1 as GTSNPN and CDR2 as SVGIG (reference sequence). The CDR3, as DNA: TGTGCTACGGGACCGTCAACCACTGAAGCTTTCTTT. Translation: CATGPSTTEAFF.

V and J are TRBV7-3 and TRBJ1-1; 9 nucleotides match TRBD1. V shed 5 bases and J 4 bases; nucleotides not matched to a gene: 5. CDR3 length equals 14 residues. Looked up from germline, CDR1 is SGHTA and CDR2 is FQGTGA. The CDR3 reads CASSSTTGGTEAFF. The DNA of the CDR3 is TGTGCCAGCAGCAGTACGACAGGGGGCACTGAAGCTTTCTTT.

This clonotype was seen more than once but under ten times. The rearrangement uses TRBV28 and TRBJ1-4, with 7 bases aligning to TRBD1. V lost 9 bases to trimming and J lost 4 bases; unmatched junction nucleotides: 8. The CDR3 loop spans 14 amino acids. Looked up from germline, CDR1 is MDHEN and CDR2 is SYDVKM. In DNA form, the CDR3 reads TGTGCCAGTAAACTACAGGGGATTAATGAAAAACTGTTTTTT. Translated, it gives CASKLQGINEKLFF. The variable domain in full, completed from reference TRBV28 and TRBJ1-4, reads DVKVTQSSRYLVKRTGEKVFLECVQDMDHENMFWYRQDPGLGLRLIYFSYDVKMKEKGDIPEGYSVSREKKERFSLILESASTNQTSMYLCASKLQGINEKLFFGSGTQLSVL.

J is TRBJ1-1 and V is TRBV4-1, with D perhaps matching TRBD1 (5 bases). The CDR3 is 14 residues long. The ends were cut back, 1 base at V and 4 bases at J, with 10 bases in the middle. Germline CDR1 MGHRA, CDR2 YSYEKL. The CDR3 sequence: CASSQVAGGTEAFF. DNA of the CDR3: TGCGCCAGCAGCCAAGTCGCGGGGGGCACTGAAGCTTTCTTT.

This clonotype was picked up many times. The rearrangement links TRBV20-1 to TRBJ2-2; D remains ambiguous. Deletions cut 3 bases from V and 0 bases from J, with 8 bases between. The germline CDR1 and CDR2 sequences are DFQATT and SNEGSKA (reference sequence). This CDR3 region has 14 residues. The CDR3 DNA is TGCAGTGCTAGCTCGTCCACGAACACCGGGGAGCTGTTTTTT. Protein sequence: CSASSSTNTGELFF.

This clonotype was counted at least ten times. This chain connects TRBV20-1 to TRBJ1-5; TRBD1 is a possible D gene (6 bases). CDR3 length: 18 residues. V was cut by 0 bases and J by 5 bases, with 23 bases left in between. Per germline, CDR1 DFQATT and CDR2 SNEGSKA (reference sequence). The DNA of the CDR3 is TGCAGTGCTAGAGAGACAACGAGGGATACAGGGTCGGATCAGCCCCAGCATTTT. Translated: CSARETTRDTGSDQPQHF.

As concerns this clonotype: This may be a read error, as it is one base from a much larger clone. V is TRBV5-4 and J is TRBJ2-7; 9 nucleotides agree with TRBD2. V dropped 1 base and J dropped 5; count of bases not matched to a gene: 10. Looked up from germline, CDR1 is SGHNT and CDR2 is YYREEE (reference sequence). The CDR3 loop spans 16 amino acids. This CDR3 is CASSLKASGMGNEQYF. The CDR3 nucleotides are TGTGCCAGCAGCTTGAAAGCTAGCGGGATGGGAAACGAGCAGTACTTC.

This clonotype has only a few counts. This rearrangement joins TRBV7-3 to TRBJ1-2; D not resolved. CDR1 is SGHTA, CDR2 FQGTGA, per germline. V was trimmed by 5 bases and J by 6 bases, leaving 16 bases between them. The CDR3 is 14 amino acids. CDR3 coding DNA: TGTGCCAGCAGCCAAGGCCCTTACGAGGATGGCTACACCTTC. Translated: CASSQGPYEDGYTF.

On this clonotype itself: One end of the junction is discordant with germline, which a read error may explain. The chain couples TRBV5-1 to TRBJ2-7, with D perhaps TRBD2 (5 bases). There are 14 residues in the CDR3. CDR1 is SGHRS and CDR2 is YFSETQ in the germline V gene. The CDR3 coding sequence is TGCGCCAGCAGCTTGGAGAGGGAAATCTACGAGCAGCACTTC. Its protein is CASSLEREIYEQHF.

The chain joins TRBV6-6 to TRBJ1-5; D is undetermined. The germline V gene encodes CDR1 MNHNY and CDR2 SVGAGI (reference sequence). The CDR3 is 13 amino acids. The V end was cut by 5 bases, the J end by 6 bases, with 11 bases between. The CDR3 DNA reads TGTGCCAGCAGTGCCCGGATGGTTCAGCCCCAGCATTTT. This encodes CASSARMVQPQHF.

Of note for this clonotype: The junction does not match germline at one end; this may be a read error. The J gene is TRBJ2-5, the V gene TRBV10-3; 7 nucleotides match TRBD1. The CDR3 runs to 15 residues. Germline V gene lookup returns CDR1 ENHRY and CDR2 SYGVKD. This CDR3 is CASSISWDSQETQYF. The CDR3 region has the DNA TGTGCCAGCAGTATATCGTGGGACAGCCAAGAGACCCAGTACTTC.

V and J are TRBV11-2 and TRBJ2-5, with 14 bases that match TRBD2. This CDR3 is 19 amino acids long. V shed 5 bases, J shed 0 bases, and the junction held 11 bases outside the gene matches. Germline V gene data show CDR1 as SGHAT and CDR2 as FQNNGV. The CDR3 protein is CASSTTGTSGGQNQETQYF. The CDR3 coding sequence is TGTGCCAGCAGCACTACGGGGACTAGCGGGGGACAAAACCAAGAGACCCAGTACTTC.

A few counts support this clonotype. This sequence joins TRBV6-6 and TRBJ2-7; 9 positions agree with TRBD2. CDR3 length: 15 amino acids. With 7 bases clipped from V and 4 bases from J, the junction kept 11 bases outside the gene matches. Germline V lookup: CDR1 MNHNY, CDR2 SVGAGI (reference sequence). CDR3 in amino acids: CASTRGAGGIYEQYF. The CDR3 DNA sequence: TGTGCCAGCACCCGGGGGGCGGGAGGGATTTACGAGCAGTACTTC.

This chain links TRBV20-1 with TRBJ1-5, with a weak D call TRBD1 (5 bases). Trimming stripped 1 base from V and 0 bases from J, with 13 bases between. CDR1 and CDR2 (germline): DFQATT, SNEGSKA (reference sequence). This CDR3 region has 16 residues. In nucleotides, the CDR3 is TGCAGTGCTAGAGTACCCAGGGAATCTAGCAATCAGCCCCAGCATTTT. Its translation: CSARVPRESSNQPQHF.

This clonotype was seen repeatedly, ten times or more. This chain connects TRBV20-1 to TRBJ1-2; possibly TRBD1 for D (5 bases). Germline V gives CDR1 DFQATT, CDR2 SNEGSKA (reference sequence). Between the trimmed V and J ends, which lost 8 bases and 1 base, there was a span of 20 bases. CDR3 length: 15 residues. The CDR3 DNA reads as TGCAGTCCTCACGACATAAGGAGGGGTAACTATGGCTACACCTTC. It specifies CSPHDIRRGNYGYTF.

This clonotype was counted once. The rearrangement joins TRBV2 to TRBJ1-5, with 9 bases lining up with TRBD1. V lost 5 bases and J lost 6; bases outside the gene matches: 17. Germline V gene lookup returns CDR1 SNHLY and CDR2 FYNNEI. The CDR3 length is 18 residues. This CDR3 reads CASSLTLAGQGLTQPQHF. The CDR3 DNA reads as TGTGCCAGCAGTTTAACACTAGCGGGACAGGGCTTAACTCAGCCCCAGCATTTT.

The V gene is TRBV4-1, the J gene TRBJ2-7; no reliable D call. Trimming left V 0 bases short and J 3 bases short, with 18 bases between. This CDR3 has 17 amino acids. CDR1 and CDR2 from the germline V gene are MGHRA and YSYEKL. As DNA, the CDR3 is TGCGCCAGCAGCCAAGATCTTATTGACAACGGATACTACGAGCAGTACTTC. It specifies CASSQDLIDNGYYEQYF.

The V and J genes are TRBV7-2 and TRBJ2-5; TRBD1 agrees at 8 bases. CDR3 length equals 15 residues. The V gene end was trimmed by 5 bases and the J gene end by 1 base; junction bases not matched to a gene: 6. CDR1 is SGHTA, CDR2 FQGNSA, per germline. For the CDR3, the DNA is TGTGCCAGCAGCACGCGGACAGGGATCCAAGAGACCCAGTACTTC. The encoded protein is CASSTRTGIQETQYF. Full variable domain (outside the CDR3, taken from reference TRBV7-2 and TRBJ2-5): GAGVSQSPSNKVTEKGKDVELRCDPISGHTALYWYRQSLGQGLEFLIYFQGNSAPDKSGLPSDRFSAERTGGSVSTLTIQRTQQEDSAVYLCASSTRTGIQETQYFGPGTRLLVL.

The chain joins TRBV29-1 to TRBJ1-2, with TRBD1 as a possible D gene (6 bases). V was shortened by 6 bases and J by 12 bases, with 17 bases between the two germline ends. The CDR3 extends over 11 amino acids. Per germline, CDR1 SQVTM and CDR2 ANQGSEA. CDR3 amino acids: CSVLQGDGNTF. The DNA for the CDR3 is TGCAGCGTCCTACAGGGAGATGGAAACACCTTC.

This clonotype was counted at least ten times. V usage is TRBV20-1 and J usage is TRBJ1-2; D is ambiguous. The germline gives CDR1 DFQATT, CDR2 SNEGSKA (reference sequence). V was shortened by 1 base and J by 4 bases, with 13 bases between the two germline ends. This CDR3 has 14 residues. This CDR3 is CSARVTSEGYGYTF. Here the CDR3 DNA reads TGCAGTGCTAGAGTGACCTCTGAGGGCTATGGCTACACCTTC.

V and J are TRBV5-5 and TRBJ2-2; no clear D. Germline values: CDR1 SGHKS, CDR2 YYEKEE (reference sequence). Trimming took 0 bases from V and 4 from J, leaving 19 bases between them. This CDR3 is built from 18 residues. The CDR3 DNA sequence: TGTGCCAGCAGCTTGGCGGGTATAGGAAGCCGGGCCACCGGGGAGCTGTTTTTT. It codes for CASSLAGIGSRATGELFF.

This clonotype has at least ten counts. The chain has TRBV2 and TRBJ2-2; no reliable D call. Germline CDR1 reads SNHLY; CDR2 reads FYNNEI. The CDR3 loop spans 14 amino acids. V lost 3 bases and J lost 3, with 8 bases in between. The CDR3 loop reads CASSEQEYTGELFF. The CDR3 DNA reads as TGTGCCAGCAGTGAGCAGGAATACACCGGGGAGCTGTTTTTT. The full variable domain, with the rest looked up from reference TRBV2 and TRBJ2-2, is EPEVTQTPSHQVTQMGQEVILRCVPISNHLYFYWYRQILGQKVEFLVSFYNNEISEKSEIFDDQFSVERPDGSNFTLKIRSTKLEDSAMYFCASSEQEYTGELFFGEGSRLTVL.

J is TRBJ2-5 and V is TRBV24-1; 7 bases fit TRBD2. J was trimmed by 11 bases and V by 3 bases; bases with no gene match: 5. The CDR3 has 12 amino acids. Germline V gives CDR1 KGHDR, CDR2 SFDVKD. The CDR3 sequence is CATSDAGDTQYF. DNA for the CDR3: TGTGCCACCAGTGATGCGGGAGATACGCAGTACTTC.

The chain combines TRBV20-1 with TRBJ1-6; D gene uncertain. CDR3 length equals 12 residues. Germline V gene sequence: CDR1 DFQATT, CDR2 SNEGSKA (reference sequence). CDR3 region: CRIQRAFSPLHF. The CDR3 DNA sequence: TGCAGAATCCAGCGGGCTTTTTCACCCCTCCACTTT.

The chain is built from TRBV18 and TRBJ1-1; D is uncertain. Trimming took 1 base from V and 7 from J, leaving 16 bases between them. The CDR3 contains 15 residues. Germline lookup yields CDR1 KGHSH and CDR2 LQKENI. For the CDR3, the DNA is TGTGCCAGCTCACCACAAGTCCGGGTAGAGGATGAAGCTTTCTTT. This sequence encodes CASSPQVRVEDEAFF.